The clone carrying this T cell receptor (beta chain) was seen once. Its antigen is still unknown. This sample was included in a study of cytomegalovirus exposure and HLA in healthy donors. Study-level background: The 90 to 150 validation repertoires, a later analysis reported, used the same platform as the 666 first-cohort repertoires.

The assay was immunoSEQ multiplex PCR, and TCRdb's table has in-frame clones only and misses some. The table shows approximately 270,000 clones, with 90% occurring only once. Broader study findings: According to the study, around 160 TCR beta chains were cytomegalovirus-associated. That first-cohort TCR clusters tended to co-occur in the 120 or so validation repertoires was found in a later analysis.

The donors were members of the approximately 120-subject validation cohort (separate from the approximately 650-subject first cohort). Sequenced sample: PBMCs. This TCR was recovered from a woman aged 18-30 years in good health and CMV-seronegative.

Here the CDR3 reads CASSVGQGNTGELFF. In nucleotides, the CDR3 is TGTGCCAGCAGTGTGGGGCAGGGAAACACCGGGGAGCTGTTTTTT. The chain carries TRBV2 and TRBJ2-2; perhaps TRBD1 as D (5 bases). The V end was cut by 4 bases, the J end by 2 bases, with 11 bases between. Germline V lookup: CDR1 SNHLY, CDR2 FYNNEI. CDR3 length: 15 residues.